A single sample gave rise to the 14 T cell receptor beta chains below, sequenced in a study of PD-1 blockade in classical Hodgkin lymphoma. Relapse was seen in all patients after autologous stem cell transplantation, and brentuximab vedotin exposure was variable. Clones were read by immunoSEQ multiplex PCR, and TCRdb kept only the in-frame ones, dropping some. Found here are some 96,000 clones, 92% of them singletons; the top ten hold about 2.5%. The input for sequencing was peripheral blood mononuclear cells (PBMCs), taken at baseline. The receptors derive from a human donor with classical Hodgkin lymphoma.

The CDR3 nucleotides read TGTGCCAGCAGCCTCGGGACAGGGGGGGGAGAGACCCAGTACTTC. Residues: CASSLGTGGGETQYF. The rearrangement joins TRBV7-7 to TRBJ2-5; 11 bases match TRBD1. V trimming: 5 bases; J trimming: 4 bases; junction bases outside the gene matches: 6. Germline lookup yields CDR1 SSHAT and CDR2 FNYEAQ (reference sequence). The CDR3 sequence is 15 residues long.

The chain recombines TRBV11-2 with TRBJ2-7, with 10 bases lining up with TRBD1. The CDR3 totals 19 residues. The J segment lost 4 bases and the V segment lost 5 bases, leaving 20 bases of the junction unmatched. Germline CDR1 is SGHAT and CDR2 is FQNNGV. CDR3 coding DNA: TGTGCCAGCAGCCTCCGTGGGGGAAGGTGGGACAGGGGCGATTACGAGCAGTACTTC. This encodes CASSLRGGRWDRGDYEQYF. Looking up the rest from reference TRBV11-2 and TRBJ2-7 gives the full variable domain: EAGVAQSPRYKIIEKRQSVAFWCNPISGHATLYWYQQILGQGPKLLIQFQNNGVVDDSQLPKDRFSAERLKGVDSTLKIQPAKLEDSAVYLCASSLRGGRWDRGDYEQYFGPGTRLTVT.

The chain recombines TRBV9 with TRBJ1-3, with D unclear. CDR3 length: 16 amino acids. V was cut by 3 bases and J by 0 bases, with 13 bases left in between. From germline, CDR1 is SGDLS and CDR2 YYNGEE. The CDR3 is CASSAFTPFSGNTIYF. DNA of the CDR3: TGTGCCAGCAGCGCCTTCACTCCGTTCTCTGGAAACACCATATATTTT.

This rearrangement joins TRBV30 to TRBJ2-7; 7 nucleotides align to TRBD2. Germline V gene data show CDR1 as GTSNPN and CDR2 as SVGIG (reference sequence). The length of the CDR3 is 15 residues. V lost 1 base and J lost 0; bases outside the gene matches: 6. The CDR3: CAWSAGTMSSYEQYF. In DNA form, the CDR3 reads TGTGCCTGGAGTGCCGGGACTATGAGCTCCTACGAGCAGTACTTC.

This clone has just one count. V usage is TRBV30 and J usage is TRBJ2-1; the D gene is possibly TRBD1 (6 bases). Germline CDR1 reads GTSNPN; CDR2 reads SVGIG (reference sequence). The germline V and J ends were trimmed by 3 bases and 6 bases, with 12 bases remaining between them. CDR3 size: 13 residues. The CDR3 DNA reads TGTGCCTGGAGACCGGGACACGGCAATGAGCAGTTCTTC. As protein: CAWRPGHGNEQFF.

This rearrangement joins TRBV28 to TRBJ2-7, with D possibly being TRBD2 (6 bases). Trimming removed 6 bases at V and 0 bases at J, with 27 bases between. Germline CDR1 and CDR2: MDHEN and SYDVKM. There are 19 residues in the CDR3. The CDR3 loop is CASSPTLASPARGSYEQYF. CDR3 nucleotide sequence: TGTGCCAGCAGCCCAACTCTAGCGTCCCCGGCAAGGGGCTCCTACGAGCAGTACTTC.

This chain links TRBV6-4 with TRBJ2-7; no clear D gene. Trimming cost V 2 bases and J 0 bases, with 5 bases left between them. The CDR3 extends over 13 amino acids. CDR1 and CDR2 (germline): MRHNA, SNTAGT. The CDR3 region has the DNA TGTGCCAGCAGTGACCGCGTCTCCTACGAGCAGTACTTC. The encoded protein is CASSDRVSYEQYF.

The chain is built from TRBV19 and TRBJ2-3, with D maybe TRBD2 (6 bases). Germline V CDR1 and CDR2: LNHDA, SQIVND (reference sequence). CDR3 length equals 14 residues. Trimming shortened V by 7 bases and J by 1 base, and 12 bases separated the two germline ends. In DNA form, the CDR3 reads TGTGCCAGTACTTATCGGAGGGGCACAGATACGCAGTATTTT. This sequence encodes CASTYRRGTDTQYF.

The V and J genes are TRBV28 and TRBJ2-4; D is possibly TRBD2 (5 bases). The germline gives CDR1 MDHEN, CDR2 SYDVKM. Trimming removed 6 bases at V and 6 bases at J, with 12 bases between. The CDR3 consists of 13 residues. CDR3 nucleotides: TGTGCCAGCAGCGAGGGCCGCCGAAACATTCAGTACTTC. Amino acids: CASSEGRRNIQYF.

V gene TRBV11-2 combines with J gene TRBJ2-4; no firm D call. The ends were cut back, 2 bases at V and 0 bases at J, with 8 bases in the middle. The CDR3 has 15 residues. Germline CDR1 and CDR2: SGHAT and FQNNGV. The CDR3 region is CASSLSELAKNIQYF. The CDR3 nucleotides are TGTGCCAGCAGCTTATCCGAACTAGCCAAAAACATTCAGTACTTC.

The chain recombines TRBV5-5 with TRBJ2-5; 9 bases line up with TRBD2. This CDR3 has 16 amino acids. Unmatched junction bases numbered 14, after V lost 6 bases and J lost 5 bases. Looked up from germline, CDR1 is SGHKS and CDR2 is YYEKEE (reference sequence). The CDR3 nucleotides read TGTGCCAGCACCCCCGGCTCAGCGGGAGGCGTGGAGACCCAGTACTTC. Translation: CASTPGSAGGVETQYF. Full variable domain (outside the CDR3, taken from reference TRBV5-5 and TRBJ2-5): DAGVTQSPTHLIKTRGQQVTLRCSPISGHKSVSWYQQVLGQGPQFIFQYYEKEERGRGNFPDRFSARQFPNYSSELNVNALLLGDSALYLCASTPGSAGGVETQYFGPGTRLLVL.

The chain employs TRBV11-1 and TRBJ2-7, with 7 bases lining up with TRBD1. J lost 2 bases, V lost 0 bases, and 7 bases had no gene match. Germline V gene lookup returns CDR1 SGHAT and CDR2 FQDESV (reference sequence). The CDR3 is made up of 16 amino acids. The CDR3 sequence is CASSLARGQPAYEQYF. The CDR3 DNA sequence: TGTGCCAGCAGCTTAGCGAGGGGGCAGCCCGCCTACGAGCAGTACTTC.

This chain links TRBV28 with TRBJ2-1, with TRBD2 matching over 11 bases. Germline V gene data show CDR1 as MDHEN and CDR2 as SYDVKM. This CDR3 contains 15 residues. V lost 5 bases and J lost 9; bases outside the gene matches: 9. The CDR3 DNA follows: TGTGCCAGCAGTCCCCGTAGCGGGAGGGCGAGTGAGCAGTTCTTC. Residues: CASSPRSGRASEQFF.

The CDR3 sequence: CARELAENTGELFF. The CDR3 region has the DNA TGTGCCAGGGAACTAGCGGAGAACACCGGGGAGCTGTTTTTT. J is TRBJ2-2 and V is TRBV2; TRBD2 aligns across 8 bases. Germline V gene data show CDR1 as SNHLY and CDR2 as FYNNEI. The CDR3 extends over 14 amino acids. J gave up 1 base and V 9 bases, and 4 bases lay outside the gene matches.